This T cell receptor (beta chain) was documented in a study of T cells in Graves' hyperthyroidism and ophthalmopathy. The CDR3 runs to 15 residues. Germline values: CDR1 LNHNV, CDR2 YYDKDF (reference sequence). J gave up 3 bases and V 5 bases, and 10 bases lay outside the gene matches. The authors obtained PBMCs from more than 9.5 ml of fresh peripheral blood. In its sample, this clonotype was seen many times. Amplification of TCR beta CDR3 regions used RNA as the template. First-round RT-PCR targeting the TCR CDR3 was performed with the HTBI primer set. TCRdb processed the multiplex PCR reads anew with MiXCR; each CDR3 protein has one entry. The table shows hundreds of thousands of distinct CDR3 sequences, with about 14% occurring only once.

The sequenced sample consisted of blood. V and J are TRBV15 and TRBJ2-7, with 7 bases aligning to TRBD1. This TCR came from a woman between 45 and 60 years old with Graves' ophthalmopathy. CDR3 amino acids: CATSYMPRQGYEQYF. CDR3 in DNA: TGTGCCACCAGCTACATGCCGAGACAGGGCTACGAGCAGTACTTC.